Each of the 15 T cell receptor beta chains below was sequenced from the same sample in a study of blood T cell repertoires in COVID-19. The table came from immunoSEQ multiplex PCR; TCRdb's copy has only in-frame clones and leaves some out. The sample lists approximately 86,000 clones; 89% were seen once. Sequencing was performed on peripheral blood. The source of these receptors is a man aged 50-59 years with acute or convalescent COVID-19.

This clone was counted a few times. This rearrangement joins TRBV10-3 to TRBJ1-1, with 7 bases lining up with TRBD1. The CDR3 sequence is 14 residues long. Unmatched junction bases numbered 4, after V lost 5 bases and J lost 1 base. In germline, CDR1 is ENHRY, CDR2 SYGVKD. The CDR3, as DNA: TGTGCCATCAGTTCTGAGGGGGCGAACACTGAAGCTTTCTTT. As protein: CAISSEGANTEAFF.

This clone was seen only a few times. The V gene is TRBV19, the J gene TRBJ1-4; D gene unclear. The V end was cut by 9 bases, the J end by 8 bases, with 16 bases between. The CDR3 sequence is 13 residues long. The V gene's germline CDR1 is LNHDA and CDR2 SQIVND (reference sequence). CDR3 protein: CASGGLIGEKLFF. In DNA form, the CDR3 reads TGTGCCAGCGGAGGGTTGATAGGCGAAAAACTGTTTTTT.

This chain links TRBV15 with TRBJ1-1; 9 bases line up with TRBD1. CDR1 and CDR2 (germline): LNHNV, YYDKDF (reference sequence). Trimming cost V 3 bases and J 4 bases; bases outside gene matches: 9. There are 16 residues in the CDR3. The CDR3: CATSRAGTGRSTEAFF. CDR3 DNA: TGTGCCACCAGCAGGGCCGGGACAGGGCGATCCACTGAAGCTTTCTTT.

The chain recombines TRBV5-1 with TRBJ2-2; a weak D match, TRBD1 (6 bases). From germline, CDR1 is SGHRS and CDR2 YFSETQ. V was pared by 5 bases and J by 6 bases, with 17 bases between. This CDR3 has 15 residues. CDR3 DNA: TGCGCCAGCAGAGGTAGGACAGAAGGGGCCGGGGAGCTGTTTTTT. Translating gives CASRGRTEGAGELFF.

The V gene is TRBV6-5, the J gene TRBJ1-1; perhaps TRBD1 as D (5 bases). V gave up 6 bases and J gave up 1 base, with 12 bases separating them. Germline CDR1 is MNHEY and CDR2 is SVGAGI. This CDR3 is 14 amino acids long. The DNA of the CDR3 is TGTGCCAGCAGGGACATCAACAGGAACACTGAAGCTTTCTTT. This encodes CASRDINRNTEAFF.

The genes are TRBV18 and TRBJ1-5, with a weak D call TRBD1 (5 bases). Trimming took 5 bases from V and 0 from J, leaving 8 bases between them. The CDR3 is 14 amino acids. Germline lookup yields CDR1 KGHSH and CDR2 LQKENI. The CDR3 spells CASSGGDSNQPQHF. Here the CDR3 DNA reads TGTGCCAGCTCAGGAGGGGATAGCAATCAGCCCCAGCATTTT.

The rearrangement joins TRBV2 to TRBJ1-2; D possibly corresponds to TRBD1 (5 bases). V shed 0 bases and J shed 2 bases, with 10 bases lying between them. The CDR3 is 15 residues long. Germline V CDR1 and CDR2: SNHLY, FYNNEI. Written as DNA, the CDR3 is TGTGCCAGCAGTGAAGCCCCAGGGCGGAACTATGGCTACACCTTC. As protein: CASSEAPGRNYGYTF.

The V gene is TRBV7-6, the J gene TRBJ1-4, with D possibly TRBD1 on 6 matching bases. V was trimmed by 6 bases and J by 0 bases, leaving 11 bases between them. The CDR3 runs 15 residues. CDR1 and CDR2 (germline): SGHVS, FNYEAQ. This CDR3 reads CASSDTGSTNEKLFF. The CDR3 region has the DNA TGTGCCAGCAGTGATACAGGGTCAACTAATGAAAAACTGTTTTTT.

V is TRBV3-1 (or the pseudogene TRBV3-2) and J is TRBJ2-6, with D maybe TRBD2 (6 bases). Germline V gene sequence: CDR1 LGHDT, CDR2 YNNKEL (reference sequence). There are 15 residues in the CDR3. V was shortened by 4 bases and J by 1 base, with 8 bases between the two germline ends. The CDR3 coding sequence is TGTGCCAGCAGCCGGACTATTTCTGGGGCCAACGTCCTGACTTTC. This codes for CASSRTISGANVLTF.

The chain is built from TRBV11-2 and TRBJ2-7; weak D call: TRBD1 (5 bases). The ends were cut back, 1 base at V and 8 bases at J, with 12 bases in the middle. CDR3 length: 13 amino acids. CDR1 SGHAT and CDR2 FQNNGV come from the germline V gene. Here the CDR3 reads CASSLGGPGQQYF. In DNA form, the CDR3 reads TGTGCCAGCAGCTTAGGGGGCCCCGGACAGCAGTACTTC.

The chain combines TRBV2 with TRBJ2-6; 7 nucleotides align to TRBD1. Germline V gene sequence: CDR1 SNHLY, CDR2 FYNNEI. The CDR3 is made up of 15 amino acids. V was clipped by 8 bases and J by 0 bases; unmatched bases: 4. The CDR3 sequence: CASRDSDSGANVLTF. The CDR3 bases are TGTGCCAGCCGGGACAGCGACTCTGGGGCCAACGTCCTGACTTTC.

This clone was seen at least ten times. One end of the junction varies from germline; a read error may be responsible. V gene TRBV7-7 combines with J gene TRBJ2-2; D is unresolved. In germline, CDR1 is SSHAT, CDR2 FNYEAQ (reference sequence). This CDR3 region has 14 residues. The CDR3 reads CASSPQVAAGELFF. Here the CDR3 DNA reads TGTGCTAGCAGCCCGCAAGTCGCGGCCGGGGAGCTGTTTTTT.

The V gene is TRBV29-1, the J gene TRBJ2-1; no firm D call. Germline assignment: CDR1 SQVTM and CDR2 ANQGSEA. There are 12 residues in the CDR3. Trimming took 4 bases from V and 2 from J, leaving 6 bases between them. CDR3 bases: TGCAGCGTTGGGAGACCCTACAATGAGCAGTTCTTC. Translation gives CSVGRPYNEQFF.

This rearrangement joins TRBV28 to TRBJ2-1; 8 bases agree with TRBD1. The CDR3 has 16 residues. The junction had 14 bases not matched to a gene; V was cut back by 10 bases and J by 3 bases. CDR1 and CDR2 from the germline V gene are MDHEN and SYDVKM. CDR3 sequence reads: CATYAPGQGLYNEQFF. CDR3 coding DNA: TGTGCCACATACGCCCCAGGACAGGGTCTCTACAATGAGCAGTTCTTC.

This chain joins TRBV3-1 (or the pseudogene TRBV3-2) and TRBJ1-2; D perhaps matches TRBD1 (5 bases). The germline V gene has CDR1 LGHDT and CDR2 YNNKEL (reference sequence). The CDR3 contains 14 residues. V shed 1 base and J shed 4 bases, with 10 bases lying between them. The CDR3 sequence: CASSQGVQGYGYTF. The CDR3 region has the DNA TGTGCCAGCAGCCAAGGGGTTCAGGGCTATGGCTACACCTTC.